These 10 T cell receptor beta chains came from one sample sequenced in a study of regulatory T cells in long-lasting Graves disease. The sample's time point: newly diagnosed GD, antithyroid drugs for less than 3 months. TCR sequences were obtained from RNA taken from PBMCs. Building of the TCR beta libraries involved iRepertoire HTBI primers and Arm-PCR of CDR3 regions. TCRdb re-called the multiplex PCR reads through MiXCR, storing one row per CDR3 protein. There are around 250,000 distinct CDR3 sequences in the sample; under 20% occur only once, and 14% lies in the top ten. The same sample was also studied in work on T cells in Graves' hyperthyroidism and ophthalmopathy.

Sequences were derived from peripheral blood mononuclear cells (PBMCs), sampled at new diagnosis, from a patient treated with antithyroid drugs. Receptor source: a woman aged 25 to 45 with Graves disease.

In its sample, this clonotype was seen a few times. The genes are TRBV15 and TRBJ2-1, with 11 bases matching TRBD2. Germline V gene sequence: CDR1 LNHNV, CDR2 YYDKDF (reference sequence). The V gene end was trimmed by 0 bases and the J gene end by 4 bases; junction bases not matched to a gene: 5. The CDR3 sequence is 17 residues long. The CDR3 coding sequence is TGTGCCACCAGCAGAGAGGCTAGCGGGGGGACATACAATGAGCAGTTCTTC. It encodes CATSREASGGTYNEQFF.

This clonotype was seen ten or more times. This chain joins TRBV12-5 and TRBJ2-2; no clear D. CDR1 and CDR2 (germline): LGHNT, FRNRAP. The CDR3 runs to 12 residues. Between the trimmed V and J ends, which lost 4 bases and 4 bases, there was a span of 4 bases. CDR3 in amino acids: CASGSFTGELFF. The CDR3 coding sequence is TGTGCTAGTGGTTCGTTCACCGGGGAGCTGTTTTTT. Full variable domain (missing parts from reference TRBV12-5 and TRBJ2-2): DARVTQTPRHKVTEMGQEVTMRCQPILGHNTVFWYRQTMMQGLELLAYFRNRAPLDDSGMPKDRFSAEMPDATLATLKIQPSEPRDSAVYFCASGSFTGELFFGEGSRLTVL.

This clonotype was seen at least ten times. The chain recombines TRBV12-3 or TRBV12-4 with TRBJ1-1; D unresolved. The CDR3 runs 14 residues. The germline V and J ends were trimmed by 6 bases and 6 bases, with 17 bases remaining between them. The DNA of the CDR3 is TGTGCCAGCAGGGACGGACGATTCTACGCTGAAGCTTTCTTT. Translation: CASRDGRFYAEAFF.

About this clonotype: This may arise from a read error, as a much more abundant clone is one base away. In DNA, the CDR3 is TGTGCCGGCAGTTACACACGGAAGTACGATTCCTACGAGCAGTACTTC. This sequence encodes CAGSYTRKYDSYEQYF. The chain carries TRBV6-5 and TRBJ2-7; D gene ambiguous. The CDR3 spans 16 residues. Looked up from germline, CDR1 is MNHEY and CDR2 is SVGAGI.

As concerns this clonotype: Being one base from a much bigger clone, this may be a read error. This CDR3 is missing its conserved last phenylalanine or tryptophan, likely due to a read error. The chain combines TRBV20-1 with TRBJ1-2, with 7 bases identical to TRBD1. The V segment lost 6 bases and the J segment 0 bases; nucleotides outside the gene matches: 10. The length of the CDR3 is 15 residues. Germline V CDR1 and CDR2: DFQATT, SNEGSKA (reference sequence). CDR3 protein: CSAPSQGIANYGYTL. For the CDR3, the DNA is TGCAGTGCACCCTCACAGGGGATCGCTAACTATGGCTACACCTTG.

This clonotype showed up many times. V usage is TRBV4-1 and J usage is TRBJ2-1; D not resolved. Germline CDR1 reads MGHRA; CDR2 reads YSYEKL. The CDR3 has 15 amino acids. Trimming stripped 0 bases from V and 2 bases from J, with 8 bases between. CDR3 protein: CASSQDFLAYNEQFF. CDR3 DNA: TGCGCCAGCAGCCAAGATTTTCTTGCCTACAATGAGCAGTTCTTC.

Details on this clonotype: A much larger clone differs from this one at a single base, so this may be a read error. The rearrangement uses TRBV5-4 and TRBJ2-3, with 7 bases that match TRBD1. Germline assignment: CDR1 SGHNT and CDR2 YYREEE (reference sequence). The CDR3 loop spans 15 amino acids. This CDR3 is CASSVTGWRTNTQYF. CDR3 bases: TGCGCCAGCAGCGTGACAGGGTGGCGCACAAATACGCAGTATTTT.

This clonotype occurred many times. J is TRBJ2-5 and V is TRBV12-3 or TRBV12-4; D not resolved. This CDR3 is built from 11 residues. Trimming removed 6 bases from V and 5 bases from J, with 7 bases in between. The DNA for the CDR3 is TGTGCCAGCAGCTCCTTGGAGACCCAGTACTTC. Protein sequence: CASSSLETQYF.

In this sample, this clonotype turned up a few times. This chain connects TRBV18 to TRBJ1-1; 7 nucleotides line up with TRBD1. After removal of 7 bases from V and 7 bases from J, the junction contained 12 bases not matched to a gene. CDR1 is KGHSH, CDR2 LQKENI, per germline. The CDR3 has 14 amino acids. The CDR3 DNA reads TGTGCCAGCTTACGATCGACAGGGCAGAGTGAAGCTTTCTTT. Protein: CASLRSTGQSEAFF.

Many counts were recorded for this clonotype. This chain connects TRBV6-2 or TRBV6-3 to TRBJ1-3, with D maybe TRBD1 (6 bases). Trimming removed 6 bases from V and 0 bases from J, with 15 bases in between. CDR3 length equals 16 residues. Germline CDR1 reads MNHEY; CDR2 reads SVGEGT. The CDR3 region is CASRIKGVLSGNTIYF. CDR3 DNA sequence: TGTGCCAGCAGGATCAAGGGGGTCCTCTCTGGAAACACCATATATTTT.